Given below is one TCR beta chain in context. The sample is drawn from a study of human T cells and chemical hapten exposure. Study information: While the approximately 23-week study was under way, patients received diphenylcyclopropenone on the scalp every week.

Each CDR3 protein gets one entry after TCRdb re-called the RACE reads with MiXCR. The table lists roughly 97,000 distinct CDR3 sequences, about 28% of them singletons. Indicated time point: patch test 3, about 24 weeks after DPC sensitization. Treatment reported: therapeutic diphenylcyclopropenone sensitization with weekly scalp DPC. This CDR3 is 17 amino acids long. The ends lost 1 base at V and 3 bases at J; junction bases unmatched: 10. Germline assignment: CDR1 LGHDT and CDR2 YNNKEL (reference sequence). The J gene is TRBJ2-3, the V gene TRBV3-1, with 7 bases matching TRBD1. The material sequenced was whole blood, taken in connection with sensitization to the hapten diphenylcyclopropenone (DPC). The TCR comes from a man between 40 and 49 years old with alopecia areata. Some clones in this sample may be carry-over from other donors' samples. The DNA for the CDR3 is TGTGCCAGCAGCCAAGTTGCGAACAGGGGTGTGACAGATACGCAGTATTTT. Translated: CASSQVANRGVTDTQYF.